These 11 T cell receptor beta chains were sequenced from one sample in a study of shared clonotypes between healthy human individuals. Libraries were prepared by immunoSEQ multiplex PCR; TCRdb keeps only in-frame clonotypes and omits some of them. The profile shows some 690,000 clones, less than 95% of them singletons. Sequenced input: memory CD8+ T cells from PBMCs. The subset: CD45RO+ cells pooled with CCR7-negative TemRA cells. The receptor source for this set is a young man in good health. Some clones in this sample may be carry-over from other donors' samples.

The chain employs TRBV7-9 and TRBJ1-5; 7 positions match TRBD1. This CDR3 is built from 14 residues. Germline V CDR1 and CDR2: SEHNR, FQNEAQ (reference sequence). Losses at the gene ends were 5 bases for V and 2 bases for J; bases not matched to a gene: 3. The CDR3 DNA reads as TGTGCCAGCAGCCCAACAGGGGGCAATCAGCCCCAGCATTTT. Translated, it gives CASSPTGGNQPQHF.

This sequence joins TRBV5-1 and TRBJ1-6, with 10 nucleotides matching TRBD1. Germline V CDR1 and CDR2: SGHRS, YFSETQ. The J segment lost 6 bases and the V segment lost 3 bases, leaving 3 bases of the junction unmatched. There are 15 residues in the CDR3. The CDR3 DNA reads as TGCGCCAGCAGCTACGGGACAGGGGTTAATTCACCCCTCCACTTT. Amino acid sequence: CASSYGTGVNSPLHF.

The rearrangement links TRBV11-2 to TRBJ2-3; 8 positions agree with TRBD2. J gave up 6 bases and V 5 bases, and 10 bases lay outside the gene matches. The CDR3 runs to 15 residues. Per germline, CDR1 SGHAT and CDR2 FQNNGV. CDR3 sequence reads: CASSPRTSPRDTQYF. The CDR3, as DNA: TGTGCCAGCAGCCCACGGACTAGCCCCAGGGATACGCAGTATTTT.

This chain uses TRBV13 with TRBJ2-7; 8 bases are shared with TRBD1. Trimming cost V 5 bases and J 7 bases; bases outside gene matches: 7. The germline CDR1 and CDR2 sequences are PRHDT and FYEKMQ (reference sequence). This CDR3 comprises 13 residues. The DNA for the CDR3 is TGTGCCAGCAGCGCAGGACAGGGATGGGAGCAGTACTTC. Amino acid sequence: CASSAGQGWEQYF. Using reference TRBV13 and TRBJ2-7 for the parts outside the CDR3, the full variable domain is AAGVIQSPRHLIKEKRETATLKCYPIPRHDTVYWYQQGPGQDPQFLISFYEKMQSDKGSIPDRFSAQQFSDYHSELNMSSLELGDSALYFCASSAGQGWEQYFGPGTRLTVT.

Comments on this clone: Different DNA sequences within this sample yield the same CDR3. The chain uses TRBV9 and TRBJ2-7; D possibly corresponds to TRBD1 (6 bases). Trimming removed 2 bases at V and 0 bases at J, with 9 bases between. Germline V CDR1 and CDR2: SGDLS, YYNGEE. The CDR3 consists of 14 residues. The CDR3 DNA reads as TGTGCCAGCAGCGTCAAGGACAGCTCCTACGAGCAGTACTTC. It specifies CASSVKDSSYEQYF.

The rearrangement links TRBV6-6 to TRBJ1-4; 10 positions agree with TRBD1. Trimming took 7 bases from V and 4 from J; bases not matched to a gene: 3. The germline CDR1 and CDR2 sequences are MNHNY and SVGAGI (reference sequence). The CDR3 has 14 amino acids. The CDR3 region is CASIGTGVNEKLFF. The CDR3 coding sequence is TGTGCCAGCATCGGGACAGGGGTTAATGAAAAACTGTTTTTT.

The rearrangement joins TRBV7-3 to TRBJ2-4, with TRBD2 identical over 7 bases. The length of the CDR3 is 14 residues. Losses at the gene ends were 4 bases for V and 8 bases for J; bases not matched to a gene: 8. The germline V gene encodes CDR1 SGHTA and CDR2 FQGTGA. The CDR3 reads CASSSGGRGDIQYF. The CDR3 nucleotides are TGTGCCAGCAGCTCGGGCGGGAGAGGAGACATTCAGTACTTC.

This chain connects TRBV7-9 to TRBJ2-3; D may match TRBD1 or TRBD2 (6 bases each). This CDR3 comprises 15 residues. Trimming cost V 5 bases and J 4 bases, with 16 bases left between them. Germline assignment: CDR1 SEHNR and CDR2 FQNEAQ (reference sequence). The chain's CDR3 is CASSPVEGGADTQYF. In DNA, the CDR3 is TGTGCCAGCAGCCCGGTCGAGGGGGGAGCAGATACGCAGTATTTT.

V gene TRBV27 combines with J gene TRBJ2-1, with TRBD2 identical over 7 bases. This CDR3 contains 15 residues. With 4 bases clipped from V and 0 bases from J, the junction kept 3 bases outside the gene matches. Germline V gene sequence: CDR1 MNHEY, CDR2 SMNVEV (reference sequence). Here the CDR3 reads CASSWGGSSYNEQFF. DNA for the CDR3: TGTGCCAGCAGTTGGGGCGGGAGCTCCTACAATGAGCAGTTCTTC.

The genes are TRBV27 and TRBJ1-5; D not certain. Per the germline V gene, CDR1 is MNHEY and CDR2 is SMNVEV (reference sequence). The V end was cut by 5 bases, the J end by 1 base, with 6 bases between. The CDR3 length is 13 residues. CDR3 in DNA: TGTGCCAGCAGTGGGGAGAGCAATCAGCCCCAGCATTTT. Residues: CASSGESNQPQHF.

V and J are TRBV29-1 and TRBJ1-3, with D hard to call. With 5 bases removed from V and 4 bases from J, the gap between germline ends came to 15 bases. Germline V gene data show CDR1 as SQVTM and CDR2 as ANQGSEA. This CDR3 spans 14 amino acids. Here the CDR3 reads CSVLLWGSGNTIYF. CDR3 sequence (DNA): TGCAGCGTTTTGCTCTGGGGTTCGGGAAACACCATATATTTT.